The sequence of this T cell receptor beta chain was determined in a study of CD8 T cells in Susac syndrome. Germline V gene lookup returns CDR1 SQVTM and CDR2 ANQGSEA. The CDR3 totals 10 residues. The germline V and J ends were trimmed by 7 bases and 11 bases, with 14 bases remaining between them. TCR beta sequencing was performed on blood CD8+ and CD4+ T cells. Negative isolation yielded CD8+ and CD4+ T cells; FACS enriched TEMRA cells. cDNA came from about 0.46 to 1 ug RNA primed by random hexamers. immunoSEQ multiplex PCR amplified TCR beta CDR3 across 54 Vbeta, 13 Jbeta. TCRdb reanalysed the immunoSEQ multiplex PCR reads using MiXCR and keeps one entry per CDR3 protein. The sample records about 210,000 distinct CDR3 sequences, 80% to 95% being singletons.

The V call is TRBV29-1, the J call TRBJ1-1; D might be TRBD1 (6 bases). The sample was CD4+ T cells from PBMCs. The receptor was isolated from a human donor in good health. The CDR3 region has the DNA TGCAGCGCCACCCAGGGGTGGGCTTTCTTT. Its protein product is CSATQGWAFF.